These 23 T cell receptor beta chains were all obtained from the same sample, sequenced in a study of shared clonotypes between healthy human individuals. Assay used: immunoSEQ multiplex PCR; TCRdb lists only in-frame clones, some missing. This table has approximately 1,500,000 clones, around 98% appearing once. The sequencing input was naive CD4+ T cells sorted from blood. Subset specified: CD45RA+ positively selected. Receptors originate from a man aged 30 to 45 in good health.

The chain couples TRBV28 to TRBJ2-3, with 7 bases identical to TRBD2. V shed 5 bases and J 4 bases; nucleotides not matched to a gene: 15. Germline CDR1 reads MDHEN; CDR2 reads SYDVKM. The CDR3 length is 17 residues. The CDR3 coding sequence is TGTGCCAGCAGTCGACCCAGTTGGCGGGAGTCGGCAGATACGCAGTATTTT. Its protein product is CASSRPSWRESADTQYF.

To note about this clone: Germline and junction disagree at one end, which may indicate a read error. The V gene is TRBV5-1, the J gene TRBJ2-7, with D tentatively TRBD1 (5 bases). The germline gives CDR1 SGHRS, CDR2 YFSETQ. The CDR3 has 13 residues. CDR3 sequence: CASSLAGRDRRRF. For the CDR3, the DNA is TGCGCCAGCAGCTTGGCCGGGCGTGACAGAAGACGTTTC.

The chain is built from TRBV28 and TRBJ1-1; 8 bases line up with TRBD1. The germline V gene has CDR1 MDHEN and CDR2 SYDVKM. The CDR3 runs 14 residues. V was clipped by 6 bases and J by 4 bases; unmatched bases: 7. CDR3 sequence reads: CASSQGDRSTEAFF. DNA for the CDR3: TGTGCCAGCAGCCAAGGGGACAGGAGCACTGAAGCTTTCTTT.

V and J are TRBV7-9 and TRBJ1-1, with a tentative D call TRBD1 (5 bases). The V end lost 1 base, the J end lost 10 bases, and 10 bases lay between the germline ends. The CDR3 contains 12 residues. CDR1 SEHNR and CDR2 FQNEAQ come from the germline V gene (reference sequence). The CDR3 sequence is CASSLVDGGAFF. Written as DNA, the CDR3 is TGTGCCAGCAGCTTAGTGGATGGGGGAGCTTTCTTT.

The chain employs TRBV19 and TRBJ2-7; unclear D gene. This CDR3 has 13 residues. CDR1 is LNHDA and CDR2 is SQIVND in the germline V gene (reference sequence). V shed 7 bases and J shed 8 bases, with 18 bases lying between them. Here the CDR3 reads CASTPSPTQKQYF. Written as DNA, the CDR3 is TGTGCCAGTACCCCCTCGCCTACGCAGAAGCAGTACTTC.

The CDR3 DNA reads as TGTGCCAGCCGCACGCCGGGGGTCGGCCCCTTGGATACGCAGTATTTT. Amino acids: CASRTPGVGPLDTQYF. This chain connects TRBV5-8 to TRBJ2-3; perhaps TRBD2 as D (6 bases). This CDR3 has 16 residues. CDR1 SGHTS and CDR2 YDEGEE come from the germline V gene. Trimming stripped 7 bases from V and 6 bases from J, with 24 bases between.

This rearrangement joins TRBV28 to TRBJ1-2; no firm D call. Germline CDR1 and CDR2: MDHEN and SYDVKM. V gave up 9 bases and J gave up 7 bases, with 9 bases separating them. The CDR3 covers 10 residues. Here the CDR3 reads CASLDIGYTF. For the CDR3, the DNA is TGTGCCAGTCTAGATATTGGCTACACCTTC.

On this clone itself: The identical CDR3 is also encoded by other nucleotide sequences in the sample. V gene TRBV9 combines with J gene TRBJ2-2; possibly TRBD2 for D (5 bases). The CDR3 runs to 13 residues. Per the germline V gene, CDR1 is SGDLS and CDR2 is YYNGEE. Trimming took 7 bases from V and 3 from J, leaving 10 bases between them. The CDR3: CASRGRDTGELFF. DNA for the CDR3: TGTGCCAGCCGTGGGCGGGACACCGGGGAGCTGTTTTTT.

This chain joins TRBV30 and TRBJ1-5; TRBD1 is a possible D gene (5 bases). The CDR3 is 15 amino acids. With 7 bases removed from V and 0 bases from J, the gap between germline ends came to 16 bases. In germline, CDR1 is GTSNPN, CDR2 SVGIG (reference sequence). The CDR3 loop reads CAFDRGDYSNQPQHF. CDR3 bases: TGTGCCTTCGACCGAGGGGATTATAGCAATCAGCCCCAGCATTTT. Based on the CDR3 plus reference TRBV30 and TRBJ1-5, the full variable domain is SQTIHQWPATLVQPVGSPLSLECTVEGTSNPNLYWYRQAAGRGLQLLFYSVGIGQISSEVPQNLSASRPQDRQFILSSKKLLLSDSGFYLCAFDRGDYSNQPQHFGDGTRLSIL.

DNA of the CDR3: TGTGCCAGCAGCCAAGTAGGTGCCTACAATGAGCAGTTCTTC. It translates to CASSQVGAYNEQFF. The chain employs TRBV4-2 and TRBJ2-1; unclear D gene. Germline loops: CDR1 LGHNA, CDR2 YNFKEQ. The V and J ends lost 1 base and 2 bases respectively, with 6 bases between them. The CDR3 runs to 14 residues.

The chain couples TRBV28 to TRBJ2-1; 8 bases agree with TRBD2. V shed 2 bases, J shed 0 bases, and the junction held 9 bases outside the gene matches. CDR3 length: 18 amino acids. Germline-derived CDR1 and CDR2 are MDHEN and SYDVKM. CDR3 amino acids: CASSLAGLAGSSYNEQFF. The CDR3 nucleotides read TGTGCCAGCAGTTTAGCGGGGCTAGCGGGTAGCTCCTACAATGAGCAGTTCTTC.

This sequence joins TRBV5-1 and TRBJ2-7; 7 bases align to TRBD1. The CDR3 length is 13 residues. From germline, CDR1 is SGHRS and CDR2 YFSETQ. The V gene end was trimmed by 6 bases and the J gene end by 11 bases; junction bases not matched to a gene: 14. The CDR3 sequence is CASKTGDLPKEYF. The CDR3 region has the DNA TGCGCCAGCAAAACAGGGGATCTTCCGAAGGAGTACTTC.

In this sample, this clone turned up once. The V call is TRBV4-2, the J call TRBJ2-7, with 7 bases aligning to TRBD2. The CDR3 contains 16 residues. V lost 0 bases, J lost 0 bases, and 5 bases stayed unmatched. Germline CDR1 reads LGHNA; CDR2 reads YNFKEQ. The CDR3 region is CASSQDAAGSSYEQYF. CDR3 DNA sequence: TGTGCCAGCAGCCAAGATGCAGCGGGGAGCTCCTACGAGCAGTACTTC.

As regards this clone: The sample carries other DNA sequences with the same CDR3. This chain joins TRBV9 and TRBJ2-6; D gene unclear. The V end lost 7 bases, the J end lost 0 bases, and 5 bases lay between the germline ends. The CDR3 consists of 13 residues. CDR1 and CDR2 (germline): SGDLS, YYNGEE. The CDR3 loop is CASRSSGANVLTF. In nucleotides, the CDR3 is TGTGCCAGCCGTTCCTCTGGGGCCAACGTCCTGACTTTC.

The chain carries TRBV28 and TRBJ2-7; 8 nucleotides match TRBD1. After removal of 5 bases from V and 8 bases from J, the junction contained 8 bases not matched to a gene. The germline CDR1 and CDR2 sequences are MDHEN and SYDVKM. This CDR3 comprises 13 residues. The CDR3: CASSHRQGFKQYF. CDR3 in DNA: TGTGCCAGCAGTCACCGACAGGGGTTTAAGCAGTACTTC.

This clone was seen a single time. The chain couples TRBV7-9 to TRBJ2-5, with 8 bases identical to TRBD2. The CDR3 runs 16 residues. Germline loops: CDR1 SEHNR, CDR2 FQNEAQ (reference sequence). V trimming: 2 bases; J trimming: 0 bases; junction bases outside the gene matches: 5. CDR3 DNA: TGTGCCAGCAGCTTATCCGCGGGAGGTTACCAAGAGACCCAGTACTTC. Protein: CASSLSAGGYQETQYF. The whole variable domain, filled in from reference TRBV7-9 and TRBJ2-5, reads DTGVSQNPRHKITKRGQNVTFRCDPISEHNRLYWYRQTLGQGPEFLTYFQNEAQLEKSRLLSDRFSAERPKGSFSTLEIQRTEQGDSAMYLCASSLSAGGYQETQYFGPGTRLLVL.

Written as DNA, the CDR3 is TGTGCCAGCAGCTTGGACAGGGTGGCCGGGGAGCTGTTTTTT. This encodes CASSLDRVAGELFF. The chain recombines TRBV5-6 with TRBJ2-2, with a possible D match to TRBD1 (6 bases). The CDR3 runs to 14 residues. Germline CDR1 SGHDT, CDR2 YYEEEE. Trimming left V 0 bases short and J 6 bases short, with 9 bases between.

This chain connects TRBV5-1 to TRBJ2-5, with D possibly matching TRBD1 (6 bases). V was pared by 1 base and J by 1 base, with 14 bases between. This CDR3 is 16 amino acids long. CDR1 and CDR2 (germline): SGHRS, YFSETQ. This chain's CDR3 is CASSLQGPYSQETQYF. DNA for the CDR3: TGCGCCAGCAGCTTGCAGGGGCCGTACTCCCAAGAGACCCAGTACTTC.

CDR3 nucleotides: TGCGCCAGCAGTGAGTCGACAGGGGGCCCCGGCGTTAACACCGGGGAGCTGTTTTTT. Its protein is CASSESTGGPGVNTGELFF. The rearrangement joins TRBV10-2 to TRBJ2-2, with TRBD1 matching over 10 bases. Germline CDR1 reads WSHSY; CDR2 reads SAAADI. The CDR3 length is 19 residues. J gave up 2 bases and V 0 bases, and 9 bases lay outside the gene matches.

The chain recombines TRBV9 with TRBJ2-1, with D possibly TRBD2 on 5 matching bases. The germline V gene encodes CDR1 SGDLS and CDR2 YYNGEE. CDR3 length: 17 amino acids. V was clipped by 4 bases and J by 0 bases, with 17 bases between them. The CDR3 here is CASSPGPMGSSYNEQFF. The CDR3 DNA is TGTGCCAGCAGCCCGGGTCCTATGGGGAGCTCCTACAATGAGCAGTTCTTC.

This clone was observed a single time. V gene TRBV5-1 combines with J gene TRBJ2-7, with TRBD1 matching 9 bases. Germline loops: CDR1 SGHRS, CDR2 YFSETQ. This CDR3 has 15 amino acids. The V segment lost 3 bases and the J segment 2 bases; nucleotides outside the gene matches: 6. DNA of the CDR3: TGCGCCAGCAGCTCCCCGAGACAGGGGGCCTACGAGCAGTACTTC. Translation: CASSSPRQGAYEQYF.

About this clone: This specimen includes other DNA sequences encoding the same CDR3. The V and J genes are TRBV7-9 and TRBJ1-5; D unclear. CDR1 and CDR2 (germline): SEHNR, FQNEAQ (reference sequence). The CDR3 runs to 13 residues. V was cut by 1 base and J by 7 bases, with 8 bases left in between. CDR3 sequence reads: CASSLVSDQPQHF. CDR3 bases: TGTGCCAGCAGCTTAGTAAGTGACCAGCCCCAGCATTTT. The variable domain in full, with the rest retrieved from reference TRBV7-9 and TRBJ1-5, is DTGVSQNPRHKITKRGQNVTFRCDPISEHNRLYWYRQTLGQGPEFLTYFQNEAQLEKSRLLSDRFSAERPKGSFSTLEIQRTEQGDSAMYLCASSLVSDQPQHFGDGTRLSIL.

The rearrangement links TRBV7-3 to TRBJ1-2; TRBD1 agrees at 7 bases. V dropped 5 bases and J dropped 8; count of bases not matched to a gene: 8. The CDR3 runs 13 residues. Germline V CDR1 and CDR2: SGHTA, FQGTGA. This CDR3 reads CASSHHTGEGYTF. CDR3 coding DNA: TGTGCCAGCAGCCATCACACAGGGGAAGGCTACACCTTC.